The present TCR beta chain was sequenced within a study of OX40 agonist ivuxolimab in advanced cancers. At the level of the study: The dose of intravenous ivuxolimab that patients received every 2 weeks ranged from 0.01 to 10 mg/kg.

In its sample, this clone was seen once. The V end lost 6 bases, the J end lost 0 bases, and 10 bases lay between the germline ends. The CDR3 is 14 residues long. Per germline, CDR1 ENHRY and CDR2 SYGVKD. Method: immunoSEQ multiplex PCR; TCRdb's copy keeps in-frame clones and lacks some. Found here are about 63,000 clones, roughly nine tenths of them singletons; the top ten hold approximately 11%. The investigators sampled blood at baseline, at cycle 4 day 1, and at cycle 7 day 1. Material: CD4+ or CD8+ T cells sorted from blood, obtained in a trial of the OX40 agonist ivuxolimab. The chain couples TRBV10-3 to TRBJ2-3; D could derive from TRBD1 or TRBD2 (5 bases each). The TCR was taken from an adult with an advanced solid tumor such as melanoma, head and neck, liver or kidney cancer. The CDR3: CAISLGTSTDTQYF. The CDR3 DNA reads TGTGCCATCAGCCTGGGGACCAGCACAGATACGCAGTATTTT.